This is a list of T cell receptor beta chains from one sample in a study of CD8 T cells in ankylosing spondylitis. From the 5' RACE reads, TCRdb called clonotypes with MiXCR, one entry per CDR3 protein. Of 670,000 or so distinct CDR3 sequences listed, 15% to 20% are singletons. Sample: blood, either unsorted or a sorted T cell fraction (not recorded which). These receptors were obtained from a male donor with ankylosing spondylitis. Both conserved end residues are part of each CDR3. The order of the fields is clone size, V gene, CDR3 protein. Rows may omit the clone size; those that give it use once, few, many or a size class.

clone size: few
V gene: TRBV24-1
CDR3 protein: CATSDLNGRHTGELFF

clone size: -
V gene: TRBV28
CDR3 protein: CASRHGSRGNQPQHF

clone size: many
V gene: TRBV29-1
CDR3 protein: CSVEGQGNEQFF

clone size: -
V gene: TRBV7-2
CDR3 protein: CASSSGQGWGYTF

clone size: few
V gene: TRBV5-6
CDR3 protein: CASSSIPGQGAYEQYF

clone size: -
V gene: TRBV7-2
CDR3 protein: CASSFGHPRGNEKLFF

clone size: -
V gene: TRBV24-1
CDR3 protein: CATSGGPTDTQYF

clone size: many
V gene: TRBV5-1
CDR3 protein: CASSLGANQPQHF

clone size: few
V gene: TRBV6-5
CDR3 protein: CASSYFRTGTTEAFF

clone size: -
V gene: TRBV20-1
CDR3 protein: CSARGTGNEQFF

clone size: -
V gene: TRBV5-1
CDR3 protein: CASSSTGLEDTIYF